A single sample gave rise to the 5 T cell receptor beta chains below, sequenced in a study of cytomegalovirus exposure and HLA in healthy donors. Repertoires were generated with immunoSEQ multiplex PCR, while TCRdb's copy carries only in-frame clones and drops some. The sample consists of 90,000 to 120,000 clones, about 85% of them appearing once. Sequencing used PBMCs. Receptor source: a woman younger than 30 in good health and CMV-seronegative.

The V gene is TRBV6-5, the J gene TRBJ2-7; a weak D match, TRBD2 (6 bases). Germline assignment: CDR1 MNHEY and CDR2 SVGAGI. This CDR3 contains 14 residues. Trimming removed 7 bases at V and 5 bases at J, with 18 bases between. Written as DNA, the CDR3 is TGTGCCAGCACCTCAGACATGGGGGGTGACGAGCAGTACTTC. This sequence encodes CASTSDMGGDEQYF.

The rearrangement links TRBV5-1 to TRBJ2-7; 7 bases match TRBD1. Looked up from germline, CDR1 is SGHRS and CDR2 is YFSETQ. The CDR3 length is 17 residues. With V trimmed by 0 bases and J by 5 bases, 14 bases remained unmatched. Here the CDR3 DNA reads TGCGCCAGCAGCTTGGTTTCTGGGGGACAGCTCGGGGACGAGCAGTACTTC. This sequence encodes CASSLVSGGQLGDEQYF.

This chain uses TRBV7-9 with TRBJ2-7; no firm D call. Trimming took off 1 base at V and 0 bases at J, with 16 bases between the two ends. Germline CDR1 reads SEHNR; CDR2 reads FQNEAQ (reference sequence). The CDR3 is 17 amino acids. Here the CDR3 reads CASSLGGRMDFSYEQYF. For the CDR3, the DNA is TGTGCCAGCAGCTTAGGAGGTAGGATGGATTTCTCCTACGAGCAGTACTTC. Full variable domain (missing parts from reference TRBV7-9 and TRBJ2-7): DTGVSQNPRHKITKRGQNVTFRCDPISEHNRLYWYRQTLGQGPEFLTYFQNEAQLEKSRLLSDRFSAERPKGSFSTLEIQRTEQGDSAMYLCASSLGGRMDFSYEQYFGPGTRLTVT.

CDR3 protein: CSVELAGRGETQYF. CDR3 bases: TGCAGCGTTGAACTAGCGGGGAGGGGCGAGACCCAGTACTTC. This rearrangement joins TRBV29-1 to TRBJ2-5, with 9 bases matching TRBD2. V trimming: 2 bases; J trimming: 5 bases; junction bases outside the gene matches: 6. The germline V gene has CDR1 SQVTM and CDR2 ANQGSEA. The CDR3 spans 14 residues.

V and J are TRBV28 and TRBJ2-3; D gene uncertain. Germline V gene lookup returns CDR1 MDHEN and CDR2 SYDVKM. This CDR3 has 14 amino acids. V shed 3 bases and J shed 3 bases, with 10 bases lying between them. CDR3 DNA sequence: TGTGCCAGCAGTTTCGCGGTTGGGACAGATACGCAGTATTTT. Translated: CASSFAVGTDTQYF.